This entry lists 6 T cell receptor beta chains sequenced from one sample in a study of blood T cells in healthy people across ages. Using a J-beta primer mix together with a sample-barcoded 5' primer, a second PCR was run for roughly 6 to 11 cycles. TCRdb passed the 5' RACE reads through MiXCR, listing each CDR3 protein once. The top ten hold less than 0.85% of the sample, which has roughly 1,100,000 distinct CDR3 sequences, less than 25% seen once. The data also belong to a second study, concerning T cells of mothers and their children.

The source material was blood. The source of these receptors is a girl aged 2-10 years in good health.

The gene calls are TRBV7-2 and TRBJ2-7; D is perhaps TRBD1 (5 bases). CDR3 length equals 15 residues. With 2 bases removed from V and 4 bases from J, the gap between germline ends came to 15 bases. Germline CDR1 is SGHTA and CDR2 is FQGNSA. DNA for the CDR3: TGTGCCAGCAGCTTAAGTGGGGCCACTCTATACGAGCAGTACTTC. Protein: CASSLSGATLYEQYF.

This clonotype has more than one count but fewer than ten. The J gene is TRBJ2-7, the V gene TRBV29-1; no reliable D call. Trimming took off 4 bases at V and 3 bases at J, with 13 bases between the two ends. Germline V gene data show CDR1 as SQVTM and CDR2 as ANQGSEA. The CDR3 contains 13 residues. Written as DNA, the CDR3 is TGCAGCGTTGCCCGGGCTTATGGCTACGAGCAGTACTTC. Its protein product is CSVARAYGYEQYF.

Only a few counts were recorded for this clonotype. This sequence joins TRBV5-4 and TRBJ2-5; possibly TRBD1 or TRBD2 for D (6 bases each). The DNA end favors TRBJ2-7, so the J call may be wrong. Germline-derived CDR1 and CDR2 are SGHNT and YYREEE (reference sequence). The CDR3 length is 13 residues. The CDR3 region has the DNA TGTGCCAGCAGCTTCATTAGGGGGGACGAGCAGTACTTC. It yields the protein CASSFIRGDEQYF.

About this clonotype itself: Germline is not matched at one junction end, which may reflect a read error. The V and J genes are TRBV27 and TRBJ1-2; maybe TRBD1 (6 bases). The CDR3 covers 14 residues. Germline CDR1 MNHEY, CDR2 SMNVEV (reference sequence). CDR3 loop: CASSFGEGGYGYTF. DNA for the CDR3: TGTGCCAGTAGTTTTGGGGAGGGGGGGTATGGCTACACCTTC.

This clonotype was counted between two and nine times. The CDR3 here is CASSQGGPIYEQYF. In DNA form, the CDR3 reads TGCGCCAGCAGCCAAGGGGGACCGATCTACGAGCAGTACTTC. This rearrangement joins TRBV4-1 to TRBJ2-5; possibly TRBD1 or TRBD2 for D (5 bases each). The DNA end lines up better with TRBJ2-7; the J call may be wrong. CDR1 and CDR2 (germline): MGHRA, YSYEKL. This CDR3 contains 14 residues.

This clonotype has a handful of counts. This chain joins TRBV6-5 and TRBJ2-1; D perhaps matches TRBD1 (5 bases). The closer fit of TRBJ2-5 to the DNA end suggests the J call may be wrong. This CDR3 is built from 13 residues. Germline lookup yields CDR1 MNHEY and CDR2 SVGAGI. Written as DNA, the CDR3 is TGTGCCAGCAGGTACCCAGGGCAAGAGACCCAGTACTTC. This codes for CASRYPGQETQYF.